The 10 T cell receptor beta chains in this list originate from one sample, sequenced in a study of CXCR3-negative and CXCR3-positive naive CD8 T cells. Study-wide points: Relative to CXCR3-negative naive cells, CXCR3-positive naive cells had more hydrophobic TRB CDR3s.

Their specific antigens are unknown. The libraries of TRB cDNA were prepared using 5' RACE with UMI labels. TCRdb re-called the 5' RACE reads; every CDR3 protein appears as one record, without DNA. The sample holds under 6,000 distinct CDR3 sequences. Sequencing was done on a sample of naive CXCR3+ CD8+ T cells from blood. Subset of the sample: CD45RO-CCR7+CD27+CD95- naive CD8+ T cells expressing CXCR3 (TNR3+). The receptors derive from a human donor in good health. Some clones in this sample may be carry-over from other donors' samples.

The chain employs TRBV29-1 and TRBJ2-2. Germline CDR1 reads SQVTM; CDR2 reads ANQGSEA. The length of the CDR3 is 13 residues. CDR3 protein: CSVFRLNTGELFF.

The CDR3: CASSLVLGTPGSYEQYF. The gene calls are TRBV7-9 and TRBJ2-7; TCRdb lists TRBD1, though no DNA is available to test this call. The CDR3 is 17 residues long. Germline CDR1 SEHNR, CDR2 FQNEAQ (reference sequence).

The rearrangement uses TRBV11-1 and TRBJ2-7; without DNA, the TCRdb call of TRBD1 cannot be checked. This CDR3 spans 14 amino acids. Germline-derived CDR1 and CDR2 are SGHAT and FQDESV (reference sequence). CDR3 residues: CASSFLTGTYEQYF. The full variable domain, its missing parts supplied by reference TRBV11-1 and TRBJ2-7, is EAEVAQSPRYKITEKSQAVAFWCDPISGHATLYWYRQILGQGPELLVQFQDESVVDDSQLPKDRFSAERLKGVDSTLKIQPAELGDSAMYLCASSFLTGTYEQYFGPGTRLTVT.

Considering frequency, this clonotype is medium-sized. The rearrangement joins TRBV5-1 to TRBJ2-5; checking the TCRdb D call of TRBD1 is not possible without DNA. Germline V gene sequence: CDR1 SGHRS, CDR2 YFSETQ. The CDR3 has 15 amino acids. The CDR3 loop is CASSLAPGIQETQYF.

This clonotype registers medium-sized by frequency. The V call is TRBV20-1, the J call TRBJ2-1. This CDR3 comprises 11 residues. Germline CDR1 and CDR2: DFQATT and SNEGSKA (reference sequence). CDR3 sequence: CSARDFQIEFF.

This clonotype counts as medium-sized by frequency. CDR3 in amino acids: CASRAGTAQETQYF. The V gene is TRBV12-3 or TRBV12-4, the J gene TRBJ2-5; lacking DNA, the TRBD2 call made by TCRdb goes unchecked. The CDR3 extends over 14 amino acids.

The genes are TRBV20-1 and TRBJ2-1; checking the TCRdb D call of TRBD2 is not possible without DNA. The CDR3 has 15 residues. Germline V lookup: CDR1 DFQATT, CDR2 SNEGSKA (reference sequence). The CDR3 loop is CSARDPSGRAHEQFF.

This clonotype is identified as medium-sized (0.01 to 0.1%) from frequency. The chain carries TRBV20-1 and TRBJ2-4. The CDR3 totals 14 residues. Germline V gene sequence: CDR1 DFQATT, CDR2 SNEGSKA (reference sequence). CDR3 residues: CSARGLLAKNIQYF.

The chain combines TRBV5-5 with TRBJ2-7; the TCRdb D gene call, TRBD2, has no DNA to confirm it. The CDR3 runs to 18 residues. Germline values: CDR1 SGHKS, CDR2 YYEKEE (reference sequence). The CDR3: CASSLRGLAGGPGYEQYF.

Its frequency marks this clonotype as medium-sized (0.01 to 0.1%). This rearrangement joins TRBV20-1 to TRBJ2-4; the D gene TCRdb calls, TRBD2, cannot be checked with no DNA. Germline loops: CDR1 DFQATT, CDR2 SNEGSKA (reference sequence). This CDR3 has 21 amino acids. The CDR3 reads CSARPYGMSESLILAKNIQYF.